What follows is one T cell receptor (beta chain) and its context. Data came from immunoSEQ multiplex PCR; TCRdb stores just in-frame clones and leaves some out. Here the sample spans 11,000 to 15,000 clones, around 68% being singletons. This specimen belongs to a study of T cells in tumors after PD-1 blockade. This CDR3 has 15 residues. The junction had 9 bases not matched to a gene; V was cut back by 4 bases and J by 9 bases. The germline V gene has CDR1 SGHNT and CDR2 YYREEE (reference sequence). Squamous cell carcinoma tissue after treatment was collected an average of 31 days into therapy. This TCR derives from a human donor with cutaneous squamous cell carcinoma. The chain couples TRBV5-4 to TRBJ2-1, with 11 bases aligning to TRBD2. The specimen comprised tumor tissue, sampled after anti-PD-1 treatment. The CDR3 DNA reads as TGTGCCAGCAGCCCTACTAGCGGGAGAAAGGGTGAGCAGTTCTTC. Its translation is CASSPTSGRKGEQFF. Combining the CDR3 with reference TRBV5-4 and TRBJ2-1 gives the whole variable domain ETGVTQSPTHLIKTRGQQVTLRCSSQSGHNTVSWYQQALGQGPQFIFQYYREEENGRGNFPPRFSGLQFPNYSSELNVNALELDDSALYLCASSPTSGRKGEQFFGPGTRLTVL.